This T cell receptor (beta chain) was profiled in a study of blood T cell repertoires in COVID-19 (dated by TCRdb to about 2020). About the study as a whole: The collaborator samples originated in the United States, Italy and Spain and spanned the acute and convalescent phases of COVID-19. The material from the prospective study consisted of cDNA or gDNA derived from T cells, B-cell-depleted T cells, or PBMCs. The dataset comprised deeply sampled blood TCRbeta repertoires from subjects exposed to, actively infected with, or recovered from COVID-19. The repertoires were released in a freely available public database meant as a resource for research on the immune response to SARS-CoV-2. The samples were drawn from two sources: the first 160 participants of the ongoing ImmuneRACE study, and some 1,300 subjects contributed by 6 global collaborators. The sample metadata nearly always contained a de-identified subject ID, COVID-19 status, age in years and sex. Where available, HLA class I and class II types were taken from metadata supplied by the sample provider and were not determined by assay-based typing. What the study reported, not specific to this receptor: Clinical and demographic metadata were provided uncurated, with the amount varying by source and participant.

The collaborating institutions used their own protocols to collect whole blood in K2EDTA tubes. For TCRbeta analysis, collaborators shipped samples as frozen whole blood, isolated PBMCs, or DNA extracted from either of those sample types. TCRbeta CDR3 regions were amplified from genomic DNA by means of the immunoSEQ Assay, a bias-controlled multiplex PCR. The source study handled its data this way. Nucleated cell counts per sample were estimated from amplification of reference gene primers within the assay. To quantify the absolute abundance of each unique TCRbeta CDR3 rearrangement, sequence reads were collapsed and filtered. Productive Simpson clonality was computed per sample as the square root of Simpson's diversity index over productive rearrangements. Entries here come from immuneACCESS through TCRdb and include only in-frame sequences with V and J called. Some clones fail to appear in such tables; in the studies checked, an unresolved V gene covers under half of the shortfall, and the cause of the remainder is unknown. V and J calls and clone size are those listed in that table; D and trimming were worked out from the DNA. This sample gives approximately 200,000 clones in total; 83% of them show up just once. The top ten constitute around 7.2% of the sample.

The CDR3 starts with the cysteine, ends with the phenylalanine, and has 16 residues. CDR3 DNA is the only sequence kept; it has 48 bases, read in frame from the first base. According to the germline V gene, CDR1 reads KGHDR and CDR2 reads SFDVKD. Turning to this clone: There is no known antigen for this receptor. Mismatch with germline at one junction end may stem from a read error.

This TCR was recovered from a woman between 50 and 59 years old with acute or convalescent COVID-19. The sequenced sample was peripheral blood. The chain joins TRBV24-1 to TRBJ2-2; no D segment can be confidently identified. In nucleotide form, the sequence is TGTGCCACCAGTGATTTGTTGAGTCCGAATACCGGGGAGCTGTTTTTT. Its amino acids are CATSDLLSPNTGELFF.